A selection of T cell receptor beta chains follows, all from one sample in a study of early T cells in non-severe SARS-CoV-2 infection. MiXCR, applied by TCRdb to the 5' RACE reads, yields one record per CDR3 protein. This sample has 85,000 to 100,000 distinct CDR3 sequences; approximately 11% occur once, and the top ten carry about 4.5%. The sequences come from whole blood, collected at baseline. Every receptor here comes from an adult who was a healthcare worker with PCR-confirmed SARS-CoV-2 infection or an uninfected control (not recorded which). Each CDR3 is given with its conserved first and last residue. D genes are given only for firm matches. Clone size is given for some rows only: seen once, a few or many times, or a class if the clone is expanded.

V,D,J,size,DNA,CDR3
TRBV6-6,-,TRBJ1-4,-,TGTGCCAGCAGAACTCACCAGGGGAATGAAAAACTGTTTTTT,CASRTHQGNEKLFF
TRBV7-8,-,TRBJ2-1,many,TGTGCCAGCACCCGGAGGGACGGGTCGGCGGTTAATGAGCAGTTCTTC,CASTRRDGSAVNEQFF
TRBV3-1,TRBD1,TRBJ2-1,many,TGTGCCAGCAGCAGTGACAGGGGCAATGAGCAGTTCTTC,CASSSDRGNEQFF
TRBV15,-,TRBJ2-2,-,TGTGCCACCAGCAAAGACACGAACACCGGGGAGCTGTTTTTT,CATSKDTNTGELFF
TRBV7-3,TRBD1,TRBJ2-1,few,TGTGCCAGCAGCTCTAGGACAGGGAGCTCCTACAATGAGCAGTTCTTC,CASSSRTGSSYNEQFF
TRBV4-1,-,TRBJ2-7,few,TGCGCCAGCAGCCAAGATGTCCCGAACTACGAGCAGTACTTC,CASSQDVPNYEQYF
TRBV3-1,TRBD1,TRBJ1-2,large,TGTGCCAGCAGCCACGGGACAGGGGGAATTTCAAGGGGCTACACCTTC,CASSHGTGGISRGYTF
TRBV20-1,-,TRBJ2-4,many,TGCAGTGCTAGAGATGGGGGGCTGGGTGCAAACATTCAGTACTTC,CSARDGGLGANIQYF
TRBV2,-,TRBJ1-1,many,TGTGCCAGCACCGCGAGTGAAACTGAAGCTTTCTTT,CASTASETEAFF
TRBV5-8,TRBD1,TRBJ1-6,-,TGTGCCAGCAGCTGGGGACAGGGTTTTAGATCACCCCTCCACTTT,CASSWGQGFRSPLHF
TRBV29-1,-,TRBJ1-1,few,TGCAGCGTTTCGACAGCGCTACTGAACACTGAAGCTTTCTTT,CSVSTALLNTEAFF
TRBV12-3/TRBV12-4,-,TRBJ2-4,few,TGTGCCAGCAGTCGACAGGCCCGTTCTAGGGCAAACATTCAGTACTTC,CASSRQARSRANIQYF
TRBV3-1,TRBD1,TRBJ1-1,few,TGTGCCAGCAGCCAAAGCCCCTTTTGGGACAGGGCGAACACTGAAGCTTTCTTT,CASSQSPFWDRANTEAFF
TRBV5-1,-,TRBJ2-1,-,TGCGCCAGCAGCTTCTGGACAGACAATGAGCAGTTCTTC,CASSFWTDNEQFF
TRBV10-3,-,TRBJ2-3,-,TGTGCCATCAGTCCAGTTGGGGACGATACGCAGTATTTT,CAISPVGDDTQYF
TRBV6-1,-,TRBJ1-4,-,TGTGCCAGCAGTGAACCCTGGACGGCCCTGCATAATGAAAAACTGTTTTTT,CASSEPWTALHNEKLFF
TRBV11-2,-,TRBJ2-4,-,TGTGCCAGCAGCTTGAGAGGGGGTAATGCCAAAAACATTCAGTACTTC,CASSLRGGNAKNIQYF
TRBV6-4,TRBD2,TRBJ2-1,-,TGTGCCAGCAGCCAGCTAGCGGGAGGGAATGAGCAGTTCTTC,CASSQLAGGNEQFF
TRBV11-2,-,TRBJ1-3,-,TGTGCCAGCAGCTCCGTCGGACTGCACTCTGAAAACACCATATATTTT,CASSSVGLHSENTIYF
TRBV20-1,TRBD2,TRBJ2-2,many,TGCAGTGCTAAAACCGGGACTAGTTATGCCGGGGAGCTGTTTTTT,CSAKTGTSYAGELFF
TRBV4-1,TRBD2,TRBJ2-1,-,TGCGCCAGCAGCCAAGAGGGCGGGAGGGCCATAATCGATGAGCAGTTCTTC,CASSQEGGRAIIDEQFF
TRBV19,TRBD2,TRBJ2-1,few,TGTGCCAGTAGGATAATGACTAGCGGAGACAATGAGCAGTTCTTC,CASRIMTSGDNEQFF
TRBV2,TRBD2,TRBJ2-1,once,TGTGCCAGCGGGGGGACTAGCGCCTACAATGAGCAGTTCTTC,CASGGTSAYNEQFF
TRBV5-8,-,TRBJ1-5,many,TGTGCCAGCAGCTTTAGATCTCAGCCCCAGCATTTT,CASSFRSQPQHF
TRBV3-1,-,TRBJ2-7,-,TGTGCCAGCAGCCGCGGGGTATACTACGAGCAGTACTTC,CASSRGVYYEQYF
TRBV20-1,-,TRBJ1-1,few,TGCAGTGCTAGTATGGGTGGCACTGAAGCTTTCTTT,CSASMGGTEAFF